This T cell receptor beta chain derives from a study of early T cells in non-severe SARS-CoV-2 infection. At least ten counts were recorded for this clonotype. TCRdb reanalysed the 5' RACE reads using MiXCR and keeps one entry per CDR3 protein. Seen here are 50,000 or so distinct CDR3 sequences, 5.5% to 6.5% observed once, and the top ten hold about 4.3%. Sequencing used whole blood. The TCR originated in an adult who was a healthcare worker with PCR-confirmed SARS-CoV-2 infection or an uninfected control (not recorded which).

Here the CDR3 DNA reads TGCAGTGCTAGGGACGTAGCGGGGGCCTACAATGAGCAGTTCTTC. Protein sequence: CSARDVAGAYNEQFF. This chain joins TRBV20-1 and TRBJ2-1; 9 bases map to TRBD2. The V gene end was trimmed by 3 bases and the J gene end by 2 bases; junction bases not matched to a gene: 5. Germline values: CDR1 DFQATT, CDR2 SNEGSKA (reference sequence). The CDR3 runs 15 residues.